Below are 25 T cell receptor beta chains sequenced from a single sample in a study of cytomegalovirus exposure and HLA in healthy donors. Primers for the PCR totalled 60 Vbeta and 13 Jbeta. Clones were read by immunoSEQ multiplex PCR, and TCRdb kept only the in-frame ones, dropping some. The repertoire has over 150,000 clones, around 79% of them found once; the top ten carry roughly 2%. Sequenced sample: PBMCs. These receptors originate from a man aged 35 to 55 in good health and CMV-seronegative.

The V call is TRBV6-6, the J call TRBJ2-3, with D uncertain. Trimming stripped 7 bases from V and 7 bases from J, with 9 bases between. CDR1 and CDR2 from the germline V gene are MNHNY and SVGAGI (reference sequence). The CDR3 consists of 11 residues. This CDR3 is CASTLGNTQYF. The CDR3, as DNA: TGTGCCAGCACCCTAGGCAATACGCAGTATTTT.

The chain is built from TRBV6-1 and TRBJ2-7, with D possibly matching TRBD1 (5 bases). Trimming left V 6 bases short and J 4 bases short, with 10 bases between. The CDR3 is 12 residues long. In germline, CDR1 is MNHNS, CDR2 SASEGT. The CDR3 reads CASSFQGYEQYF. The CDR3 DNA sequence: TGTGCCAGCAGCTTCCAGGGATACGAGCAGTACTTC.

CDR3 sequence: CASSPSGGNYNEQFF. DNA for the CDR3: TGTGCCAGTAGTCCTTCGGGGGGAAACTACAATGAGCAGTTCTTC. The chain links TRBV19 to TRBJ2-1; the match to TRBD2 covers 7 bases. The trim removed 5 bases at V and 3 bases at J, leaving 7 bases unmatched. The CDR3 contains 15 residues. The germline CDR1 and CDR2 sequences are LNHDA and SQIVND (reference sequence).

The V call is TRBV5-1, the J call TRBJ2-3, with D possibly matching TRBD2 (5 bases). Germline assignment: CDR1 SGHRS and CDR2 YFSETQ. The CDR3 totals 17 residues. V lost 2 bases and J 0 bases, leaving 16 bases between the germline ends. CDR3 DNA: TGCGCCAGCAGCTTAAGCCCCTTGCGGGCTAGCACAGATACGCAGTATTTT. Translated: CASSLSPLRASTDTQYF. The full variable domain, its missing parts supplied by reference TRBV5-1 and TRBJ2-3, is KAGVTQTPRYLIKTRGQQVTLSCSPISGHRSVSWYQQTPGQGLQFLFEYFSETQRNKGNFPGRFSGRQFSNSRSEMNVSTLELGDSALYLCASSLSPLRASTDTQYFGPGTRLTVL.

The rearrangement links TRBV6-5 to TRBJ1-1; 8 bases are a match to TRBD1. The V gene's germline CDR1 is MNHEY and CDR2 SVGAGI. CDR3 length: 15 amino acids. Trimming at V came to 11 bases and at J to 0 bases, leaving 11 bases not matched to a gene. CDR3 sequence (DNA): TGTGCCGGCCGCGACAGGGGCGCGATGAACACTGAAGCTTTCTTT. This codes for CAGRDRGAMNTEAFF.

This chain joins TRBV15 and TRBJ2-5; possible D gene TRBD2, 6 bases. CDR3 length: 17 amino acids. Trimming removed 0 bases at V and 6 bases at J, with 20 bases between. Germline lookup yields CDR1 LNHNV and CDR2 YYDKDF (reference sequence). The CDR3 nucleotides read TGTGCCACCAGCAGAGATACCGCCGCGGGGATCGGAAAGACCCAGTACTTC. Translated, it gives CATSRDTAAGIGKTQYF. The entire variable domain, with the rest obtained from reference TRBV15 and TRBJ2-5, is as follows: DAMVIQNPRYQVTQFGKPVTLSCSQTLNHNVMYWYQQKSSQAPKLLFHYYDKDFNNEADTPDNFQSRRPNTSFCFLDIRSPGLGDTAMYLCATSRDTAAGIGKTQYFGPGTRLLVL.

The V gene is TRBV7-2, the J gene TRBJ2-5; 15 nucleotides line up with TRBD2. The junction had 5 bases not matched to a gene; V was cut back by 1 base and J by 5 bases. The CDR3 runs 17 residues. CDR1 and CDR2 (germline): SGHTA, FQGNSA. The CDR3 nucleotides are TGTGCCAGCAGCTTAGGACGGACTAGCGGGAGGGTTGAGACCCAGTACTTC. Protein sequence: CASSLGRTSGRVETQYF.

This chain links TRBV7-9 with TRBJ2-3; D gene unclear. This CDR3 is 15 amino acids long. The germline CDR1 and CDR2 sequences are SEHNR and FQNEAQ (reference sequence). V was pared by 5 bases and J by 2 bases, with 14 bases between. The CDR3 reads CASSEPGRLTDTQYF. The CDR3 nucleotides are TGTGCCAGCAGCGAACCTGGGCGCCTCACAGATACGCAGTATTTT.

The chain joins TRBV19 to TRBJ1-1; TRBD1 is a possible D gene (6 bases). V dropped 7 bases and J dropped 3 bases, with 9 bases sitting between them. The CDR3 runs to 12 residues. Germline lookup yields CDR1 LNHDA and CDR2 SQIVND (reference sequence). CDR3 sequence reads: CASTDRDTEAFF. The DNA for the CDR3 is TGTGCCAGTACGGACAGAGACACTGAAGCTTTCTTT.

This clone was detected only once. The chain links TRBV12-1 to TRBJ1-5; no DNA check was done on the table's D call, TRBD1. TRBV12-1 has pseudogene status. The CDR3 sequence is 17 residues long. CDR3 DNA: TGTGCCAGCAGCTTTGCCACTATCGACAGGGAAAATCAGCCCCAGCATTTT. Protein product: CASSFATIDRENQPQHF.

The rearrangement links TRBV18 to TRBJ1-6; no clear D gene. The CDR3 covers 16 residues. CDR1 KGHSH and CDR2 LQKENI come from the germline V gene. Trimming left V 0 bases short and J 7 bases short, with 13 bases between. In DNA, the CDR3 is TGTGCCAGCTCACCACCGTCCAGCCGAGGGAATTCACCCCTCCACTTT. Its protein product is CASSPPSSRGNSPLHF.

The gene calls are TRBV28 and TRBJ2-3, with D possibly TRBD2 on 6 matching bases. The CDR3 contains 15 residues. Germline loops: CDR1 MDHEN, CDR2 SYDVKM. Trimming took 10 bases from V and 1 from J, leaving 18 bases between them. This CDR3 is CATNPQGGGTDTQYF. For the CDR3, the DNA is TGTGCCACTAACCCGCAGGGCGGGGGCACAGATACGCAGTATTTT.

This clone was counted a few times. The chain links TRBV13 to TRBJ1-5, with D hard to call. V was cut by 4 bases and J by 11 bases, with 9 bases left in between. The germline CDR1 and CDR2 sequences are PRHDT and FYEKMQ (reference sequence). The CDR3 sequence is 11 residues long. This chain's CDR3 is CASSYRGTQHF. The CDR3 DNA reads TGTGCCAGCAGCTACCGAGGGACCCAGCATTTT. Combining the CDR3 with reference TRBV13 and TRBJ1-5 gives the whole variable domain AAGVIQSPRHLIKEKRETATLKCYPIPRHDTVYWYQQGPGQDPQFLISFYEKMQSDKGSIPDRFSAQQFSDYHSELNMSSLELGDSALYFCASSYRGTQHFGDGTRLSIL.

The V gene is TRBV2, the J gene TRBJ2-3; 8 nucleotides align to TRBD2. This CDR3 comprises 16 residues. CDR1 and CDR2 (germline): SNHLY, FYNNEI. V lost 6 bases, J lost 6 bases, and 14 bases stayed unmatched. The CDR3 bases are TGTGCCAGCAGAACTAGCGGATTTCAAGGAGGTGATACGCAGTATTTT. As protein: CASRTSGFQGGDTQYF.

The genes are TRBV5-1 and TRBJ2-7; no definite D call. The V gene lost 0 bases and the J gene lost 1 base, with 11 bases spanning the gap. The CDR3 has 15 residues. The germline V gene encodes CDR1 SGHRS and CDR2 YFSETQ. The CDR3 sequence: CASSLVQVSSYEQYF. DNA for the CDR3: TGCGCCAGCAGCTTGGTCCAGGTGTCGTCCTACGAGCAGTACTTC.

V usage is TRBV28 and J usage is TRBJ2-3; perhaps TRBD2 as D (6 bases). V was trimmed by 4 bases and J by 1 base, leaving 12 bases between them. The germline CDR1 and CDR2 sequences are MDHEN and SYDVKM. CDR3 length: 15 amino acids. The chain's CDR3 is CASSSPGDGTDTQYF. The CDR3 DNA sequence: TGTGCCAGCAGTTCGCCGGGAGACGGCACAGATACGCAGTATTTT.

This chain links TRBV7-6 with TRBJ2-7, with 11 bases identical to TRBD2. Germline V CDR1 and CDR2: SGHVS, FNYEAQ. After removal of 5 bases from V and 5 bases from J, the junction contained 8 bases not matched to a gene. The CDR3 loop spans 15 amino acids. The CDR3 nucleotides are TGTGCCAGCAGCCAGACGACTAGCGGGATCGACGAGCAGTACTTC. Protein sequence: CASSQTTSGIDEQYF.

The CDR3 region has the DNA TGTGCCAGCAGCTTGGAGCTAGCGGGAGGGAGGGGAGAGACCCAGTACTTC. It encodes CASSLELAGGRGETQYF. The rearrangement joins TRBV5-4 to TRBJ2-5, with TRBD2 identical over 12 bases. The CDR3 extends over 17 amino acids. Looked up from germline, CDR1 is SGHNT and CDR2 is YYREEE (reference sequence). V lost 0 bases to trimming and J lost 4 bases; unmatched junction nucleotides: 7.

The chain combines TRBV29-1 with TRBJ1-2, with a weak D call TRBD1 (5 bases). V lost 1 base, J lost 8 bases, and 11 bases lay in between. Germline lookup yields CDR1 SQVTM and CDR2 ANQGSEA. The CDR3 has 12 residues. CDR3 sequence reads: CSVEGGTGGYTF. The CDR3 region has the DNA TGCAGCGTTGAAGGAGGGACTGGCGGCTACACCTTC.

For this clone: The identical CDR3 is also encoded by other nucleotide sequences in the sample. The chain is built from TRBV27 and TRBJ2-5, with TRBD2 as a possible D gene (6 bases). This CDR3 spans 15 amino acids. Per germline, CDR1 MNHEY and CDR2 SMNVEV (reference sequence). The germline V and J ends were trimmed by 5 bases and 4 bases, with 17 bases remaining between them. CDR3 in DNA: TGTGCCAGCAGTCGCTCGGGAGCTGTGCGAGAGACCCAGTACTTC. Its protein is CASSRSGAVRETQYF.

The J gene is TRBJ2-5, the V gene TRBV6-5; 12 bases line up with TRBD1. The J segment lost 1 base and the V segment lost 6 bases, leaving 3 bases of the junction unmatched. This CDR3 contains 15 residues. From germline, CDR1 is MNHEY and CDR2 SVGAGI. The CDR3 spells CASRRDRGLQETQYF. The DNA for the CDR3 is TGTGCCAGCAGACGGGACAGGGGGCTCCAAGAGACCCAGTACTTC.

The chain joins TRBV5-1 to TRBJ2-2; TRBD1 matches at 9 bases. CDR3 length equals 16 residues. With V trimmed by 2 bases and J by 6 bases, 8 bases remained unmatched. The germline V gene encodes CDR1 SGHRS and CDR2 YFSETQ. The DNA of the CDR3 is TGCGCCAGCAGCTTACAGACAGGGGGAGGGCCCGGGGAGCTGTTTTTT. Amino acid sequence: CASSLQTGGGPGELFF.

V usage is TRBV2 and J usage is TRBJ2-1; 9 bases map to TRBD1. The CDR3 consists of 15 residues. Germline CDR1 and CDR2: SNHLY and FYNNEI. V lost 6 bases to trimming and J lost 2 bases; unmatched junction nucleotides: 5. CDR3 protein: CASRVDRGAYNEQFF. The CDR3 bases are TGTGCCAGCAGGGTTGACAGGGGGGCCTACAATGAGCAGTTCTTC.

DNA of the CDR3: TGTGCCAGCAGCTACGACAGGGCGTCGTCTGGAAACACCATATATTTT. Protein sequence: CASSYDRASSGNTIYF. V and J are TRBV7-8 and TRBJ1-3; 7 bases agree with TRBD1. With 4 bases clipped from V and 1 base from J, the junction kept 7 bases outside the gene matches. The germline V gene encodes CDR1 SGHVS and CDR2 FQNEAQ. The CDR3 has 16 residues.

The gene calls are TRBV7-2 and TRBJ2-1, with D maybe TRBD1 (5 bases). CDR1 and CDR2 from the germline V gene are SGHTA and FQGNSA. The V end lost 5 bases, the J end lost 6 bases, and 14 bases lay between the germline ends. This CDR3 has 14 amino acids. CDR3: CASSPRAGLNEQFF. The CDR3 DNA is TGTGCCAGCAGCCCCCGGGCAGGGCTCAATGAGCAGTTCTTC.